The 3 T cell receptor beta chains given below trace back to one sample, sequenced in a study of CD8 T cells in Susac syndrome. When the RNA was reverse transcribed, random hexamers were used with an input of roughly 0.45 to 1 ug. TCRdb re-analysed the immunoSEQ multiplex PCR reads in MiXCR, keeping a single row per CDR3 protein. Here the sample spans about 84,000 distinct CDR3 sequences, approximately 92% being singletons. The sample taken for sequencing was CD8+ T cells from PBMCs. The receptors derive from a human donor in good health.

Worth noting for this clonotype: Its ends do not fully match the called genes, so a read error is possible. The J gene is TRBJ1-2, the V gene TRBV3-1; D not certain. The CDR3 covers 16 residues. Germline V gene lookup returns CDR1 LGHDT and CDR2 YNNKEL (reference sequence). The CDR3 sequence is CASSQEGRFSNYGYTF. CDR3 in DNA: TGTGCCAGCAGTCAAGAGGGCAGATTCTCTAACTATGGCTACACCTTC.

The chain has TRBV20-1 and TRBJ2-2, with no clear D. Trimming took 0 bases from V and 4 from J, leaving 3 bases between them. Germline CDR1 and CDR2: DFQATT and SNEGSKA (reference sequence). This CDR3 has 12 residues. CDR3 amino acids: CSARDSTGELFF. Here the CDR3 DNA reads TGCAGTGCTAGAGATAGCACCGGGGAGCTGTTTTTT.

The V call is TRBV7-6, the J call TRBJ2-5; 10 bases are a match to TRBD2. The CDR3 runs to 15 residues. V shed 6 bases and J 3 bases; nucleotides not matched to a gene: 7. The V gene's germline CDR1 is SGHVS and CDR2 FNYEAQ. The CDR3 is CASSYSGGREETQYF. The CDR3, as DNA: TGTGCCAGCAGTTATAGCGGGGGGCGAGAAGAGACCCAGTACTTC. Supplemented by reference TRBV7-6 and TRBJ2-5, the full variable domain reads GAGVSQSPRYKVTKRGQDVALRCDPISGHVSLYWYRQALGQGPEFLTYFNYEAQQDKSGLPNDRFSAERPEGSISTLTIQRTEQRDSAMYRCASSYSGGREETQYFGPGTRLLVL.